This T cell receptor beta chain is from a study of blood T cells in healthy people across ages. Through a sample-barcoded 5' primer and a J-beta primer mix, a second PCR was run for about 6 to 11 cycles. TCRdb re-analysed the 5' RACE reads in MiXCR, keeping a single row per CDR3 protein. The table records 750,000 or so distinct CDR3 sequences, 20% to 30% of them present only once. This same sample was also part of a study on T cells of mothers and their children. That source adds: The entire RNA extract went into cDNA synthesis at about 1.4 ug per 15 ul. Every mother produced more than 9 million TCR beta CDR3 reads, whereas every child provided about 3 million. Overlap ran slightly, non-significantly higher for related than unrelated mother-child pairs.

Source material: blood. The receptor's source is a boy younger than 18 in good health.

CDR3 bases: TGTGCCAGCTCACCTGCGGGACGGTTGAACACTGAAGCTTTCTTT. Amino acid sequence: CASSPAGRLNTEAFF. The V gene is TRBV18, the J gene TRBJ1-1; a weak D match, TRBD1 (5 bases). The germline V gene has CDR1 KGHSH and CDR2 LQKENI. This CDR3 has 15 residues. Trimming shortened V by 3 bases and J by 0 bases, and 11 bases separated the two germline ends.